A single sample is the source of the 18 T cell receptor beta chains below, sequenced in a study of T cell responses to AZD1222 COVID-19 vaccine. Clones were sequenced by immunoSEQ multiplex PCR, and TCRdb holds only the in-frame ones, with some missing. The repertoire includes some 120,000 clones, 88% of them detected once, and more than 3.5% sits in the top ten. Sequencing was performed on peripheral blood, taken on day 0 of AZD1222 vaccination. Receptor source: an adult in good health.

V is TRBV3-1 (or the pseudogene TRBV3-2) and J is TRBJ1-1, with D unresolved. The germline V gene encodes CDR1 LGHDT and CDR2 YNNKEL (reference sequence). V was clipped by 3 bases and J by 0 bases, with 8 bases between them. This CDR3 contains 14 residues. The CDR3 DNA reads TGTGCCAGCAGCCAGGGCTGGGTGAACACTGAAGCTTTCTTT. Amino acid sequence: CASSQGWVNTEAFF.

This clone was counted a single time. The chain recombines TRBV4-3 with TRBJ2-2; TRBD2 matches 8 bases. The CDR3 consists of 17 residues. Trimming took 0 bases from V and 0 from J; bases not matched to a gene: 3. Germline lookup yields CDR1 LGHNA and CDR2 YSLEER. CDR3 amino acids: CASSQDVRGANTGELFF. CDR3 bases: TGCGCCAGCAGCCAAGATGTGCGGGGGGCGAACACCGGGGAGCTGTTTTTT.

The sample holds a few counts of this clone. The V gene is TRBV29-1, the J gene TRBJ1-2, with D possibly matching TRBD1 (5 bases). V lost 4 bases to trimming and J lost 8 bases, with 11 bases between them. Germline CDR1 and CDR2: SQVTM and ANQGSEA. This CDR3 comprises 11 residues. CDR3 in DNA: TGCAGCGTTGTGGGAGGGGTCGGCTACACCTTC. It is translated as CSVVGGVGYTF.

V usage is TRBV19 and J usage is TRBJ2-2, with TRBD1 as a possible D gene (5 bases). The CDR3 has 17 amino acids. The V and J ends lost 4 bases and 5 bases respectively, with 20 bases between them. Germline loops: CDR1 LNHDA, CDR2 SQIVND (reference sequence). The DNA for the CDR3 is TGTGCCAGTAGTACCCACCCGGGCAGGGTCGGGACCGGGGAGCTGTTTTTT. Translation: CASSTHPGRVGTGELFF.

This sequence joins TRBV7-2 and TRBJ2-1, with TRBD2 identical over 12 bases. The CDR3 has 16 residues. The germline V gene has CDR1 SGHTA and CDR2 FQGNSA. Losses at the gene ends were 1 base for V and 7 bases for J; bases not matched to a gene: 5. As DNA, the CDR3 is TGTGCCAGCAGCTTAGGGACTAGCGGGAAAGTAAATGAGCAGTTCTTC. Translation: CASSLGTSGKVNEQFF.

This clone was counted between two and nine times. This chain links TRBV4-2 with TRBJ1-2; D ambiguous. V was shortened by 1 base and J by 7 bases, with 16 bases between the two germline ends. The CDR3 contains 15 residues. From germline, CDR1 is LGHNA and CDR2 YNFKEQ. The CDR3 DNA reads as TGTGCCAGCAGCCAAGTCGGCCACACAGAGCCTGGCTACACCTTC. It specifies CASSQVGHTEPGYTF.

The chain couples TRBV7-9 to TRBJ1-1; D gene unclear. CDR3 length: 13 residues. V was cut by 5 bases and J by 0 bases, with 7 bases left in between. Germline loops: CDR1 SEHNR, CDR2 FQNEAQ (reference sequence). The CDR3 loop reads CASSLILNTEAFF. CDR3 nucleotide sequence: TGTGCCAGCAGCCTCATTTTGAACACTGAAGCTTTCTTT. Complete variable domain (other parts from reference TRBV7-9 and TRBJ1-1): DTGVSQNPRHKITKRGQNVTFRCDPISEHNRLYWYRQTLGQGPEFLTYFQNEAQLEKSRLLSDRFSAERPKGSFSTLEIQRTEQGDSAMYLCASSLILNTEAFFGQGTRLTVV.

V is TRBV24-1 and J is TRBJ1-5; D is unresolved. Deletions cut 7 bases from V and 3 bases from J, with 12 bases between. The germline V gene encodes CDR1 KGHDR and CDR2 SFDVKD. The CDR3 length is 14 residues. The CDR3 DNA follows: TGTGCCACCAGCCCCCGGCAGGACAATCAGCCCCAGCATTTT. As protein: CATSPRQDNQPQHF.

This chain uses TRBV6-2 or TRBV6-3 with TRBJ1-5; D is undetermined. CDR3 length: 15 amino acids. The germline V gene encodes CDR1 MNHEY and CDR2 SVGEGT. The germline V and J ends were trimmed by 6 bases and 6 bases, with 18 bases remaining between them. CDR3 residues: CASSLGERESQPQHF. Here the CDR3 DNA reads TGTGCCAGCAGCCTCGGAGAAAGGGAAAGTCAGCCCCAGCATTTT.

The V gene is TRBV3-1 (or the pseudogene TRBV3-2), the J gene TRBJ1-1; D is possibly TRBD1 (5 bases). Deletions cut 4 bases from V and 5 bases from J, with 14 bases between. The CDR3 totals 14 residues. Germline V gene lookup returns CDR1 LGHDT and CDR2 YNNKEL (reference sequence). CDR3: CASSPREGRTEAFF. The CDR3 DNA sequence: TGTGCCAGCAGCCCGAGGGAGGGGAGGACTGAAGCTTTCTTT.

The chain uses TRBV18 and TRBJ2-1, with 7 bases that match TRBD2. Germline trimming cut 0 bases from V and 6 bases from J; bases unmatched to any gene: 8. This CDR3 comprises 16 residues. Germline V CDR1 and CDR2: KGHSH, LQKENI. CDR3 DNA: TGTGCCAGCTCACCACCGGCTAGCGGAGAGGGCAATGAGCAGTTCTTC. Encoded protein: CASSPPASGEGNEQFF.

The chain recombines TRBV5-1 with TRBJ2-5, with TRBD1 matching 7 bases. The CDR3 is 20 residues long. V trimming: 0 bases; J trimming: 2 bases; junction bases outside the gene matches: 19. CDR1 and CDR2 from the germline V gene are SGHRS and YFSETQ. The CDR3 here is CASSLGPHRGRSSRQETQYF. The CDR3 coding sequence is TGCGCCAGCAGCTTGGGCCCCCACAGGGGACGAAGCAGCAGGCAAGAGACCCAGTACTTC.

The chain recombines TRBV4-3 with TRBJ1-2; weak D call: TRBD1 (5 bases). Germline CDR1 is LGHNA and CDR2 is YSLEER. Trimming left V 0 bases short and J 5 bases short, with 16 bases between. The CDR3 totals 16 residues. CDR3 coding DNA: TGCGCCAGCAGCCAAGAAACAGGTCTCCTGGGGTATGGCTACACCTTC. It specifies CASSQETGLLGYGYTF.

This clone was recorded only once. The rearrangement links TRBV4-1 to TRBJ2-3; D remains ambiguous. CDR1 is MGHRA and CDR2 is YSYEKL in the germline V gene. Trimming took 4 bases from V and 6 from J, leaving 11 bases between them. The CDR3 runs 13 residues. The CDR3 is CASSRVRIDTQYF. The DNA of the CDR3 is TGCGCCAGCAGCCGGGTGCGGATCGATACGCAGTATTTT.

V usage is TRBV3-1 (or the pseudogene TRBV3-2) and J usage is TRBJ2-1; D might be TRBD1 or TRBD2, each matching 6 bases. The CDR3 runs 17 residues. V lost 3 bases, J lost 0 bases, and 15 bases lay in between. The germline V gene has CDR1 LGHDT and CDR2 YNNKEL (reference sequence). CDR3 DNA sequence: TGTGCCAGCAGCCAGCTTGGGGGGCCTAGCTCCTACAATGAGCAGTTCTTC. Amino acids: CASSQLGGPSSYNEQFF.

The chain uses TRBV13 and TRBJ2-7; D may match TRBD1 or TRBD2 (5 bases each). The V gene lost 1 base and the J gene lost 3 bases, with 13 bases spanning the gap. Per the germline V gene, CDR1 is PRHDT and CDR2 is FYEKMQ (reference sequence). CDR3 size: 15 residues. The CDR3 loop is CASSLVWDGRYEQYF. As DNA, the CDR3 is TGTGCCAGCAGCTTAGTCTGGGACGGACGCTACGAGCAGTACTTC.

The chain recombines TRBV30 with TRBJ2-7, with 12 nucleotides matching TRBD2. CDR1 is GTSNPN, CDR2 SVGIG, per germline (reference sequence). The CDR3 loop spans 14 amino acids. After removal of 4 bases from V and 5 bases from J, the junction contained 6 bases not matched to a gene. CDR3: CAWNGASGRDEQYF. In nucleotides, the CDR3 is TGTGCCTGGAATGGGGCTAGCGGGAGGGACGAGCAGTACTTC.

The rearrangement joins TRBV10-3 to TRBJ1-5; tentative D call: TRBD1 (5 bases). CDR3 length: 13 amino acids. The V end lost 4 bases, the J end lost 2 bases, and 6 bases lay between the germline ends. Germline CDR1 ENHRY, CDR2 SYGVKD. For the CDR3, the DNA is TGTGCCATCAGTGGAGGGGGCAATCAGCCCCAGCATTTT. It encodes CAISGGGNQPQHF.